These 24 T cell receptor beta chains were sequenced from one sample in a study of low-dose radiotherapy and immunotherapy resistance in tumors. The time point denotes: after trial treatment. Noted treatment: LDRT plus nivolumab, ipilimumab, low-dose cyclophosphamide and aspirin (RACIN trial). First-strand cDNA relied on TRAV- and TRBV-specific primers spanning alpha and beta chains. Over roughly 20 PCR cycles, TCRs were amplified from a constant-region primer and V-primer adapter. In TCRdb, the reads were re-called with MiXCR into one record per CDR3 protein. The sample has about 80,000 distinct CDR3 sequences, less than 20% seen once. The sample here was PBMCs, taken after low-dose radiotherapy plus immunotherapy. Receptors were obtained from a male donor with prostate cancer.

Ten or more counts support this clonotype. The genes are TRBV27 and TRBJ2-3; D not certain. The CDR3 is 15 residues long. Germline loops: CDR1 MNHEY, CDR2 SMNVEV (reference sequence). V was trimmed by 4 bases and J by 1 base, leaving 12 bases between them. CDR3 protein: CASSSLVRRTDTQYF. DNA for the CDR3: TGTGCCAGCAGTTCTCTTGTGCGGCGCACAGATACGCAGTATTTT.

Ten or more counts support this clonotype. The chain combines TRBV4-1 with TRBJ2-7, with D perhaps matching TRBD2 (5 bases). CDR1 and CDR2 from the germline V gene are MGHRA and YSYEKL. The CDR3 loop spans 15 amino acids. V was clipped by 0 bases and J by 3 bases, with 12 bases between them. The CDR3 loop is CASSQELLEVYEQYF. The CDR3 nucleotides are TGCGCCAGCAGCCAAGAATTACTAGAGGTCTACGAGCAGTACTTC.

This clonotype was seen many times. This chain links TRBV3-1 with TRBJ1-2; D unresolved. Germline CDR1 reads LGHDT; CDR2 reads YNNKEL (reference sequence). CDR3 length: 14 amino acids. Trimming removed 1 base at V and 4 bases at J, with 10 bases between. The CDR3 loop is CASSQVRAAYGYTF. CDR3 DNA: TGTGCCAGCAGCCAAGTTAGGGCAGCCTATGGCTACACCTTC. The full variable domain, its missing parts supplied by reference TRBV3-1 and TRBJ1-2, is DTAVSQTPKYLVTQMGNDKSIKCEQNLGHDTMYWYKQDSKKFLKIMFSYNNKELIINETVPNRFSPKSPDKAHLNLHINSLELGDSAVYFCASSQVRAAYGYTFGSGTRLTVV.

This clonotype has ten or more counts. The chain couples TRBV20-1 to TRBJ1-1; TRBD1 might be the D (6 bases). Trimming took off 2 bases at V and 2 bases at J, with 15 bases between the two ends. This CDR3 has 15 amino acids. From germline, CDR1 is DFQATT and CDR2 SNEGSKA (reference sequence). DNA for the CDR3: TGCAGTGCTAGACCAACTCGGGGGCGAAACACTGAAGCTTTCTTT. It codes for CSARPTRGRNTEAFF.

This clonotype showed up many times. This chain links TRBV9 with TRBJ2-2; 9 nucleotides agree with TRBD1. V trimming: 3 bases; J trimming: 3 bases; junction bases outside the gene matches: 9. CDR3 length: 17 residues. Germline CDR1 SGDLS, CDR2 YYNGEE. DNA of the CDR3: TGTGCCAGCAGCGGACTGGACAGGGGATGGGACACCGGGGAGCTGTTTTTT. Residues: CASSGLDRGWDTGELFF.

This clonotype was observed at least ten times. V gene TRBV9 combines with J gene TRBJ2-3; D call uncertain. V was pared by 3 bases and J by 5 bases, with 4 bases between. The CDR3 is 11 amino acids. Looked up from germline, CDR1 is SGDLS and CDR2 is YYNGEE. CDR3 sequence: CASSGGDTQYF. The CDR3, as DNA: TGTGCCAGCAGCGGTGGAGATACGCAGTATTTT.

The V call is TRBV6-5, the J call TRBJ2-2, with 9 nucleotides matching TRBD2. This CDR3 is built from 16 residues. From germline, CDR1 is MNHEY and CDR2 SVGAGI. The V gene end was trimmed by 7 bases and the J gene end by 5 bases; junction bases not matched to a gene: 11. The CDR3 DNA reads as TGTGCCAGCACCATTCTTGGGGCGGGAGGGACCGGGGAGCTGTTTTTT. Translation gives CASTILGAGGTGELFF.

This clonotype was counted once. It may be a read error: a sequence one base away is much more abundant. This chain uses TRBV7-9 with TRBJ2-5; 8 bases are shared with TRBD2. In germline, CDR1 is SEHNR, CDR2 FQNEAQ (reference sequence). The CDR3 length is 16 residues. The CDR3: CASSLVSGTSYETRYF. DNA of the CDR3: TGTGCCAGCAGCTTAGTTAGCGGGACCAGTTACGAGACCCGGTACTTC.

CDR3 in DNA: TGTGCCAGCAGCGTATTGGCGGAGCCAACTCTAAACAATGAGCAGTTCTTC. Its protein is CASSVLAEPTLNNEQFF. The chain recombines TRBV9 with TRBJ2-1; no reliable D call. Germline-derived CDR1 and CDR2 are SGDLS and YYNGEE. CDR3 length: 17 residues. The ends were cut back, 1 base at V and 5 bases at J, with 19 bases in the middle.

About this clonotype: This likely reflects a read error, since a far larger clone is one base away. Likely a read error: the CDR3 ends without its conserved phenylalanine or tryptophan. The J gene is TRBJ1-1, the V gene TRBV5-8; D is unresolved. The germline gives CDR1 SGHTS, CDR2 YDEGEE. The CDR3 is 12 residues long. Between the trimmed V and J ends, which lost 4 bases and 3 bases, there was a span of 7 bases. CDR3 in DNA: TGTGCCAGCAGCGAGGGTGACACTGAAGCTTTCTAT. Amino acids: CASSEGDTEAFY.

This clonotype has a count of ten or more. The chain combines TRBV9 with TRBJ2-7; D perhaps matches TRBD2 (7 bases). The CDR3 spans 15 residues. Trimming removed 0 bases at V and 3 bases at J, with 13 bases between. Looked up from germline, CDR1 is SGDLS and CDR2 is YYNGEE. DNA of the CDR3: TGTGCCAGCAGCGTAGAGGGGGGGGACCTCTACGAGCAGTACTTC. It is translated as CASSVEGGDLYEQYF.

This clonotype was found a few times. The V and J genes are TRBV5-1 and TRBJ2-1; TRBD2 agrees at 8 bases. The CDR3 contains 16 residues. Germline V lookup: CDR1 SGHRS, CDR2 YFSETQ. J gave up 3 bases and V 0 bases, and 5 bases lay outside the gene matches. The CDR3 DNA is TGCGCCAGCAGCTTGGTTTCCAGCGGGAGCTACAATGAGCAGTTCTTC. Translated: CASSLVSSGSYNEQFF.

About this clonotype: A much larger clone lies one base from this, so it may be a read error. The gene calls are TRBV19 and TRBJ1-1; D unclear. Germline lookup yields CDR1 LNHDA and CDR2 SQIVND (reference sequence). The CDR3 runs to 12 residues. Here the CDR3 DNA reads TGTGCCAATAGTAAGGGCATCACTGAAGCTTTCTTT. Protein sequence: CANSKGITEAFF.

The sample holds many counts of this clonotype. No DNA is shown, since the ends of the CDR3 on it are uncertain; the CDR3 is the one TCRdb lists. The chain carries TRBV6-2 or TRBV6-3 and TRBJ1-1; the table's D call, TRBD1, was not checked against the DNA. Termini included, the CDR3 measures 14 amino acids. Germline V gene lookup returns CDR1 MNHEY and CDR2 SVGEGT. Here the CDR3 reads CASSYFGQGNSFFF.

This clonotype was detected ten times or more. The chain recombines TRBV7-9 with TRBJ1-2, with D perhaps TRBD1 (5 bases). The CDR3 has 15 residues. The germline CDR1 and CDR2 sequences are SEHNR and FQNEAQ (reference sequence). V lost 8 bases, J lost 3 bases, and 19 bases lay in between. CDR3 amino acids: CASGGGTILDYGYTF. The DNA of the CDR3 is TGTGCCAGCGGGGGGGGGACGATCCTCGACTATGGCTACACCTTC.

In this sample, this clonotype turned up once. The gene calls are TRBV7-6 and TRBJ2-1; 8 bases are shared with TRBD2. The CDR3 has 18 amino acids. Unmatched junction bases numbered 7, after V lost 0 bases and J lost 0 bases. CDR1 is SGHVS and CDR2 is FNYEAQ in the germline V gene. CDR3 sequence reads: CASSLADLAGLSYNEQFF. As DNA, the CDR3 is TGTGCCAGCAGCTTAGCCGACTTAGCGGGGCTCTCCTACAATGAGCAGTTCTTC.

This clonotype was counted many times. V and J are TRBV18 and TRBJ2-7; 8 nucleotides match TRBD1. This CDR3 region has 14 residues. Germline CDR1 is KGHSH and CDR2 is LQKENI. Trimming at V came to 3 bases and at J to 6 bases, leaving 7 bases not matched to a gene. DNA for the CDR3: TGTGCCAGCTCACCGGGGACAGGTGAATTCGAGCAGTACTTC. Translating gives CASSPGTGEFEQYF.

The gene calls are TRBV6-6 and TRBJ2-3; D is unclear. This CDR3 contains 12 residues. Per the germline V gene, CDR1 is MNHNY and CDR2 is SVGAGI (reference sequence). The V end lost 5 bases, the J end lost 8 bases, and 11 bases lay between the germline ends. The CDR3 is CASSLPEGTQYF. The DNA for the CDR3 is TGTGCCAGCAGTCTTCCCGAAGGTACGCAGTATTTT.

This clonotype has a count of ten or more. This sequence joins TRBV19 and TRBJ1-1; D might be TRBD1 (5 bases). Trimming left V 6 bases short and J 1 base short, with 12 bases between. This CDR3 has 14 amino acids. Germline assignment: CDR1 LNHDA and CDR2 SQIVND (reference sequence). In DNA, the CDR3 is TGTGCCAGTAGGAGGGACGAACGGAACACTGAAGCTTTCTTT. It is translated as CASRRDERNTEAFF.

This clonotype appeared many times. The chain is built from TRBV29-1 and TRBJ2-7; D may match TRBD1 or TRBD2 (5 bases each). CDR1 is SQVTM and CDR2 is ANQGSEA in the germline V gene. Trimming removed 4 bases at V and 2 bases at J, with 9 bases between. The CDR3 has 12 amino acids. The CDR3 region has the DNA TGCAGCGTTGCTCCGGGACCCTACGAGCAGTACTTC. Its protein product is CSVAPGPYEQYF.

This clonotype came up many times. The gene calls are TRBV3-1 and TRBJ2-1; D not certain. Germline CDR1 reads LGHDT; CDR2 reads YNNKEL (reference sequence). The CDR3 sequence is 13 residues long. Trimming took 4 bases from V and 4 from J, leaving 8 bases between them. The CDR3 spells CASSPDRYNEQFF. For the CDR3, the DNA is TGTGCCAGCAGCCCTGACCGTTACAATGAGCAGTTCTTC.

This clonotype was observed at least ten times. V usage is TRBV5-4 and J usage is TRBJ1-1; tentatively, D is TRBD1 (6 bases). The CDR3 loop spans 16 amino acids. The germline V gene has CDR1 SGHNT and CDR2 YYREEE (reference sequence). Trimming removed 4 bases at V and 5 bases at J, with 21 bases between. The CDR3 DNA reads TGTGCCAGCAGCCCGGGGGTCGACAGGATGGATACTGAAGCTTTCTTT. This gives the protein CASSPGVDRMDTEAFF.

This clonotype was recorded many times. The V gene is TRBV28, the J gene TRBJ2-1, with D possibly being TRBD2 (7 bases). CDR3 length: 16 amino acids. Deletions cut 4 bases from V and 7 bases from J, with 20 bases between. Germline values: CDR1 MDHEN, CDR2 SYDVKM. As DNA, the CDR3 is TGTGCCAGCAGTTCCGGGTCGGGGGGCTTTAGGAATGAGCAGTTCTTC. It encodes CASSSGSGGFRNEQFF.

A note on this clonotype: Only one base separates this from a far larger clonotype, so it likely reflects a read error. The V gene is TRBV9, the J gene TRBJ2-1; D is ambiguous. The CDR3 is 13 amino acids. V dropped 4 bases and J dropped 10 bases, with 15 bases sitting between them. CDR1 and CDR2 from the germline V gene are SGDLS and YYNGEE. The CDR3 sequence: CASSPVDSYEQFF. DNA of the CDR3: TGTGCCAGCAGCCCTGTAGATTCCTACGAGCAGTTCTTC.